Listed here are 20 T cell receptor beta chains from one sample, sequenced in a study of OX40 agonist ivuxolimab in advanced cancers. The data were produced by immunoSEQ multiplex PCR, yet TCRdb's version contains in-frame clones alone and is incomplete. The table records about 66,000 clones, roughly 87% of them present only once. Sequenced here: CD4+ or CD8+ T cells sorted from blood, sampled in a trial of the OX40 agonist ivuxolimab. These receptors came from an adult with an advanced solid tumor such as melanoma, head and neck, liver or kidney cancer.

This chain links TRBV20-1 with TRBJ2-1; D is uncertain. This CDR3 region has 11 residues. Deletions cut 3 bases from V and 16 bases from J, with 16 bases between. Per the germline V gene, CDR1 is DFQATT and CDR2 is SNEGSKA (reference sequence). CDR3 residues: CSASPTQVAFF. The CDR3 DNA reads TGCAGTGCTAGCCCCACCCAGGTTGCCTTCTTC.

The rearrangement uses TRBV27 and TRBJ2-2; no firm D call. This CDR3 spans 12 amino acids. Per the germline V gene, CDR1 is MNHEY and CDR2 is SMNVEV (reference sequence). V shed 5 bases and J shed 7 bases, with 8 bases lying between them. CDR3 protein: CASSRPDGELFF. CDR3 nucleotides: TGTGCCAGCAGTAGACCCGACGGGGAGCTGTTTTTT.

The DNA of the CDR3 is TGTGCCAGTAGTATCTCAACAGGGGGCGGTCAGCCCCAGCATTTT. Protein sequence: CASSISTGGGQPQHF. V usage is TRBV19 and J usage is TRBJ1-5; 9 nucleotides match TRBD1. V trimming: 3 bases; J trimming: 6 bases; junction bases outside the gene matches: 6. This CDR3 spans 15 amino acids. Per germline, CDR1 LNHDA and CDR2 SQIVND (reference sequence). The full variable domain, completed using reference TRBV19 and TRBJ1-5, is DGGITQSPKYLFRKEGQNVTLSCEQNLNHDAMYWYRQDPGQGLRLIYYSQIVNDFQKGDIAEGYSVSREKKESFPLTVTSAQKNPTAFYLCASSISTGGGQPQHFGDGTRLSIL.

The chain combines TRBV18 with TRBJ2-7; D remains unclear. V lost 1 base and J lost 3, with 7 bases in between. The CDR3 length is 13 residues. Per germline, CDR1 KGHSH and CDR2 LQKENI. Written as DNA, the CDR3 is TGTGCCAGCTCACCACTACTCCGCTACGAGCAGTACTTC. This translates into CASSPLLRYEQYF. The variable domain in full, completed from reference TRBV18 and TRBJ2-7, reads NAGVMQNPRHLVRRRGQEARLRCSPMKGHSHVYWYRQLPEEGLKFMVYLQKENIIDESGMPKERFSAEFPKEGPSILRIQQVVRGDSAAYFCASSPLLRYEQYFGPGTRLTVT.

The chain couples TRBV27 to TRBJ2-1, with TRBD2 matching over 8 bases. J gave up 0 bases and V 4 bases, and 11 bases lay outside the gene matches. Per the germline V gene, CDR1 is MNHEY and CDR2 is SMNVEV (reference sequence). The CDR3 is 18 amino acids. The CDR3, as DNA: TGTGCCAGCAGTTCCCTTGGACTAGCTGTTAGCTCCTACAATGAGCAGTTCTTC. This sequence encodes CASSSLGLAVSSYNEQFF.

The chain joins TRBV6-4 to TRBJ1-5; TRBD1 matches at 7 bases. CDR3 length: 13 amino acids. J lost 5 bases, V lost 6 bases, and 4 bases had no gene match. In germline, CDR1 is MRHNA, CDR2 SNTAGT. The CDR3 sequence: CASSVDRDQPQHF. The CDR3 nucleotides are TGTGCCAGCAGCGTTGACAGGGATCAGCCCCAGCATTTT.

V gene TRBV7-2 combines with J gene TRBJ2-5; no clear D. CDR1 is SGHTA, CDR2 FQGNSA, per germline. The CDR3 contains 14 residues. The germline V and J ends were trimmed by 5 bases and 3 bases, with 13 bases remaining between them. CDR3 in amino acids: CASSPRRAEETQYF. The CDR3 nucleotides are TGTGCCAGCAGCCCGAGGAGAGCCGAAGAGACCCAGTACTTC.

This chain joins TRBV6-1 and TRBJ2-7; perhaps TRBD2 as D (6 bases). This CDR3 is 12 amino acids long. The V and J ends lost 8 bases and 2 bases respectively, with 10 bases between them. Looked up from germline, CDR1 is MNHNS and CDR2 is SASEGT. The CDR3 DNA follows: TGTGCCAGCCGGGGACTGCCCTACGAGCAGTACTTC. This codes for CASRGLPYEQYF.

CDR3 bases: TGTGCCAGCTGGAAGGGGCGCACCGGGGAGCTGTTTTTT. Protein: CASWKGRTGELFF. The rearrangement joins TRBV21-1 to TRBJ2-2; the DNA was not compared with TRBD1, the D call given in the table. TRBV21-1 represents a pseudogene. The CDR3 runs to 13 residues.

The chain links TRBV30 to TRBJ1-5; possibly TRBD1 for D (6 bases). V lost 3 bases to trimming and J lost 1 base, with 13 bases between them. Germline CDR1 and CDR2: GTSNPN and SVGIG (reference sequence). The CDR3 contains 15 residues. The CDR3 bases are TGTGCCTGGAGGAGAGGGGGAGGAAGCAATCAGCCCCAGCATTTT. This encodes CAWRRGGGSNQPQHF.

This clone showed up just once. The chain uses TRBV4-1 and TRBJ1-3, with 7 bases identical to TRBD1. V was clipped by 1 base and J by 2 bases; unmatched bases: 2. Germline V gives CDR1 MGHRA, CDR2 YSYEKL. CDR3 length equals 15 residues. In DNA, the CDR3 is TGCGCCAGCAGCCAAGTCGGGACAGCTGGAAACACCATATATTTT. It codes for CASSQVGTAGNTIYF.

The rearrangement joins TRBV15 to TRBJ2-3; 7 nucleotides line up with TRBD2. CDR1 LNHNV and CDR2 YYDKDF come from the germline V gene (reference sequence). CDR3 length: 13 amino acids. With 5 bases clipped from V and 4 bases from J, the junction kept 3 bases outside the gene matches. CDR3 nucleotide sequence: TGTGCCACCAGCTTGGCGGGGGCAGATACGCAGTATTTT. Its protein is CATSLAGADTQYF.

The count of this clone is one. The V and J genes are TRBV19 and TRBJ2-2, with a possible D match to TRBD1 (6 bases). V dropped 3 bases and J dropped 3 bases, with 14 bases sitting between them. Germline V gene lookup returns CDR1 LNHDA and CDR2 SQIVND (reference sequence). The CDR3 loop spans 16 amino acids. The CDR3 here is CASSISGRGDTGELFF. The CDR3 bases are TGTGCCAGTAGTATTTCTGGCAGGGGAGACACCGGGGAGCTGTTTTTT. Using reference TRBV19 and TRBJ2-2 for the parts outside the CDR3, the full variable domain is DGGITQSPKYLFRKEGQNVTLSCEQNLNHDAMYWYRQDPGQGLRLIYYSQIVNDFQKGDIAEGYSVSREKKESFPLTVTSAQKNPTAFYLCASSISGRGDTGELFFGEGSRLTVL.

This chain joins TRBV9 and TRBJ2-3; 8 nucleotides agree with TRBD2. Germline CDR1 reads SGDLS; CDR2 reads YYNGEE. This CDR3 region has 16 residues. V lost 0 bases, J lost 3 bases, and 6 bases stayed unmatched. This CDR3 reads CASSVASSGKTDTQYF. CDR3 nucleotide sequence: TGTGCCAGCAGCGTAGCCAGTAGCGGGAAAACAGATACGCAGTATTTT.

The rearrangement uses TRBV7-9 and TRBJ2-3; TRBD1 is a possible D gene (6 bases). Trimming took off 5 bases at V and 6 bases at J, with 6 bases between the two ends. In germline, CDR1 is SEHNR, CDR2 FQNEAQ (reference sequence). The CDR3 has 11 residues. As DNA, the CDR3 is TGTGCCAGCAGCAGGGGGGATACGCAGTATTTT. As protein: CASSRGDTQYF.

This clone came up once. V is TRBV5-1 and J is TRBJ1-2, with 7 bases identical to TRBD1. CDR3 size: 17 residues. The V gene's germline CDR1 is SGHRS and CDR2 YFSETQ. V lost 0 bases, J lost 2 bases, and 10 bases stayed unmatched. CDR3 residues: CASSLVGTALKNYGYTF. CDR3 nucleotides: TGCGCCAGCAGCTTGGTAGGGACAGCTCTCAAAAACTATGGCTACACCTTC.

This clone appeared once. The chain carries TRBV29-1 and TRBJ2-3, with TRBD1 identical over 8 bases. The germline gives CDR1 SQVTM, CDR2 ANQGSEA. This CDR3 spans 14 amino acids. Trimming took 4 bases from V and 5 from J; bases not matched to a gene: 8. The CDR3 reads CSVVGRGQVDTQYF. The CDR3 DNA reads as TGCAGCGTTGTGGGCAGGGGGCAAGTAGATACGCAGTATTTT.

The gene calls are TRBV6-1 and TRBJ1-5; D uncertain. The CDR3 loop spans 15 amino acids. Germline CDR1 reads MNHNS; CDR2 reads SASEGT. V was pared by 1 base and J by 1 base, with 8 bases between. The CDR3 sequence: CASSEEHGSNQPQHF. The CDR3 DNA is TGTGCCAGCAGTGAAGAGCACGGGAGCAATCAGCCCCAGCATTTT.

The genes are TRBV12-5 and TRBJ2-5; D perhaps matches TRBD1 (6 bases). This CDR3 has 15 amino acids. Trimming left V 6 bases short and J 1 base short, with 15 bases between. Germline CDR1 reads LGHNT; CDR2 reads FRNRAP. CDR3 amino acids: CASGRGVGAQETQYF. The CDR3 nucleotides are TGTGCTAGTGGCAGGGGAGTGGGGGCCCAAGAGACCCAGTACTTC.

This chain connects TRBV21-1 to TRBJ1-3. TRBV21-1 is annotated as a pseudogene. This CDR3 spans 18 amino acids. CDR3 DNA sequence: TGTGCCAGCAGCAAAGCGAGGCAGGCGAATTTCTCTGGAAGCACCATATATTTT. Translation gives CASSKARQANFSGSTIYF.